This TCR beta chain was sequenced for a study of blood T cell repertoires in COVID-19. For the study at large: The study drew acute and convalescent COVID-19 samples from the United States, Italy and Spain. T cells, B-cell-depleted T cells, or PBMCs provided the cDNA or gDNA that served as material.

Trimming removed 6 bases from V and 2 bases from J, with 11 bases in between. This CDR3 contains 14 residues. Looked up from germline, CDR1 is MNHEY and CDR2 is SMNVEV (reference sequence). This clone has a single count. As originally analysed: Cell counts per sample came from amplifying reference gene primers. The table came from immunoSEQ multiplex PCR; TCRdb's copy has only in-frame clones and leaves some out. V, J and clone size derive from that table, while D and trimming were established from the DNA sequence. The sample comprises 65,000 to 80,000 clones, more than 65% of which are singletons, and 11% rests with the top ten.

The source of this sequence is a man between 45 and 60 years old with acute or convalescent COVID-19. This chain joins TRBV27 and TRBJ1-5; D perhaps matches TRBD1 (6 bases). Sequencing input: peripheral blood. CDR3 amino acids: CASRPRGRNQPQHF. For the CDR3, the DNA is TGTGCCAGCAGACCCAGGGGACGCAATCAGCCCCAGCATTTT.